What follows describes a single T cell receptor beta chain. Antigen unknown. The entry originates in a study of T cell responses to AZD1222 COVID-19 vaccine. Study findings and constraints: It should be noted that donors were predominantly white British and more often female, and clonal diversity was possibly underestimated.

CDR3 length: 19 amino acids. V was clipped by 3 bases and J by 9 bases; unmatched bases: 14. Germline assignment: CDR1 KGHDR and CDR2 SFDVKD. Repertoires were generated with immunoSEQ multiplex PCR, while TCRdb's copy carries only in-frame clones and drops some. This table holds approximately 180,000 clones, just over 90% found once. The genes are TRBV24-1 and TRBJ2-1; 15 nucleotides align to TRBD2. This sequence originates from an adult who received the MenACWY meningococcal vaccine as a control. This sample comprised peripheral blood, obtained 28 days after the second dose of the MenACWY control vaccine. CDR3 sequence (DNA): TGTGCCACCAGTGATGGGGTTCGGCGGGGGACTAGCGGGAGGAGTGAGCAGTTCTTC. This translates into CATSDGVRRGTSGRSEQFF.